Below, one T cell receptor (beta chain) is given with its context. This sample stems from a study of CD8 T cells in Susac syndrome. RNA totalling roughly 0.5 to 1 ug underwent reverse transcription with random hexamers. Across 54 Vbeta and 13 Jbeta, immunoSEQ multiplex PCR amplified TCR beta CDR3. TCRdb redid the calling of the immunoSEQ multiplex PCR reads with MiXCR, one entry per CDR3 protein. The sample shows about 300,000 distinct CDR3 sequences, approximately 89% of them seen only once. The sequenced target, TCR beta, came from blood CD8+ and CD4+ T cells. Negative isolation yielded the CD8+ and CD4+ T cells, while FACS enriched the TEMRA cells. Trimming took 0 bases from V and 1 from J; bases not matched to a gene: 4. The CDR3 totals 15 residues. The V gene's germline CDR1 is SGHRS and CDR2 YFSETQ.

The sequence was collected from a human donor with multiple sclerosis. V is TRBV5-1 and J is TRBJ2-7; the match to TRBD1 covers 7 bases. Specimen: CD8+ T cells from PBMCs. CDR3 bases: TGCGCCAGCAGCTTGGCCTCGGGACAGTCCTACGAGCAGTACTTC. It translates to CASSLASGQSYEQYF. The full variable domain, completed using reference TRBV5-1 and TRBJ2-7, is KAGVTQTPRYLIKTRGQQVTLSCSPISGHRSVSWYQQTPGQGLQFLFEYFSETQRNKGNFPGRFSGRQFSNSRSEMNVSTLELGDSALYLCASSLASGQSYEQYFGPGTRLTVT.